These 6 T cell receptor beta chains originate from one sample sequenced in a study of monozygotic twins with inflammatory bowel disease. One entry per CDR3 protein, without DNA, is what TCRdb gives after re-calling the 5' RACE reads. Its table records approximately 140,000 distinct CDR3 sequences. Sequencing was done on a sample of blood. The receptors shown here come from a human donor with ulcerative colitis or Crohn's disease, or a healthy co-twin of an affected twin (not recorded which).

This rearrangement joins TRBV4-3 to TRBJ2-5; TCRdb selects TRBD1, and the lack of DNA leaves this call unchecked. There are 17 residues in the CDR3. The germline V gene has CDR1 LGHNA and CDR2 YSLEER. The CDR3 loop reads CASSQDISGALQETQYF.

The chain has TRBV20-1 and TRBJ2-7; TCRdb proposes TRBD1, but this gene call is untestable without DNA. Germline CDR1 and CDR2: DFQATT and SNEGSKA (reference sequence). This CDR3 comprises 12 residues. The CDR3 protein is CSARDGTDLQYF.

The chain joins TRBV6-1 to TRBJ2-1; the D call from TCRdb, TRBD1, cannot be confirmed without DNA. Germline values: CDR1 MNHNS, CDR2 SASEGT. This CDR3 has 16 amino acids. CDR3 loop: CASSGDRGKWGNEQFF.

The V gene is TRBV5-1, the J gene TRBJ2-3. The CDR3 is 14 amino acids. Germline CDR1 SGHRS, CDR2 YFSETQ. Here the CDR3 reads CASSATPSTDTQYF.

V and J are TRBV19 and TRBJ2-1; TCRdb's D gene call, TRBD2, goes unchecked for lack of DNA. This CDR3 contains 15 residues. Germline V gene sequence: CDR1 LNHDA, CDR2 SQIVND (reference sequence). This CDR3 reads CASSQASGGYNEQFF. Full variable domain (outside the CDR3, taken from reference TRBV19 and TRBJ2-1): DGGITQSPKYLFRKEGQNVTLSCEQNLNHDAMYWYRQDPGQGLRLIYYSQIVNDFQKGDIAEGYSVSREKKESFPLTVTSAQKNPTAFYLCASSQASGGYNEQFFGPGTRLTVL.

The chain links TRBV6-5 to TRBJ1-5. The CDR3 loop spans 15 amino acids. The V gene's germline CDR1 is MNHEY and CDR2 SVGAGI. CDR3 residues: CASSYSTDAAAPQHF.